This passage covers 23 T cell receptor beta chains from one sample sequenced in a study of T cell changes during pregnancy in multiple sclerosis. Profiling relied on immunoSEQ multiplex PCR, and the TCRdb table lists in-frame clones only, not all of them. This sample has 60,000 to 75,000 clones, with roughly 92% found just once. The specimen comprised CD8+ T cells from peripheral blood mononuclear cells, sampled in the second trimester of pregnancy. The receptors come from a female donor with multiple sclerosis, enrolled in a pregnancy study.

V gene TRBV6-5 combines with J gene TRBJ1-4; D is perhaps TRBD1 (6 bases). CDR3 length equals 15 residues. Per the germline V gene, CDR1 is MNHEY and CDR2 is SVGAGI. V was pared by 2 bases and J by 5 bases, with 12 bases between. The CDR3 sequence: CASSYVGGLNEKLFF. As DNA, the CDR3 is TGTGCCAGCAGTTACGTTGGGGGCTTGAATGAAAAACTGTTTTTT.

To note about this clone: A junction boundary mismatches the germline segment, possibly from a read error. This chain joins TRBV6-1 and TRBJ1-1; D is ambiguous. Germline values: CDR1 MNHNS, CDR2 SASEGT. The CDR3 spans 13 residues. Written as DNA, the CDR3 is TGTGCCAGCAATGAATTTATGAACACTGAAGCTTTCTTT. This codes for CASNEFMNTEAFF.

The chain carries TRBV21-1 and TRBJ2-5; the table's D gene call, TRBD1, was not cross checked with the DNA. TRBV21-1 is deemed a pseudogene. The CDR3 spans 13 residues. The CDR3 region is CASSTDRWETQYF. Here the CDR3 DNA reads TGTGCCAGCAGCACGGACAGGTGGGAGACCCAGTACTTC.

In nucleotides, the CDR3 is TGTGCCAGCAGTTTATCTAGCGGGAGCCACGAGCAGTACTTC. It translates to CASSLSSGSHEQYF. The chain couples TRBV27 to TRBJ2-7; 9 bases map to TRBD2. The germline gives CDR1 MNHEY, CDR2 SMNVEV (reference sequence). With 0 bases clipped from V and 5 bases from J, the junction kept 2 bases outside the gene matches. This CDR3 contains 14 residues.

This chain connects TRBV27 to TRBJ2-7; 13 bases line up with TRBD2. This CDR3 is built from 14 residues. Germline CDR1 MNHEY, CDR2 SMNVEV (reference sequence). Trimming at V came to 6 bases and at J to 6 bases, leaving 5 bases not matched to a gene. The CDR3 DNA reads TGTGCCAGCAGCGAACTAGCGGGAGGGTTCGAGCAGTACTTC. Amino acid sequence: CASSELAGGFEQYF.

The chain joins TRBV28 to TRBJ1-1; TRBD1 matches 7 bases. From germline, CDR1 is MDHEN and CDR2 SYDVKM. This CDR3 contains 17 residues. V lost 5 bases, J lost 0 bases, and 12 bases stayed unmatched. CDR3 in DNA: TGTGCCAGCAGTACATTGAGACAGGGTTTCATGAACACTGAAGCTTTCTTT. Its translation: CASSTLRQGFMNTEAFF.

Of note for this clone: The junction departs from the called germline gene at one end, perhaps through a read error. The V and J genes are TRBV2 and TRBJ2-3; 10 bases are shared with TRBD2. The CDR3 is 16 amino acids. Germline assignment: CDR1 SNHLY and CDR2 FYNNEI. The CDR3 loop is CASRYTSGTYTDTQCF. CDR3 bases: TGTGCCAGCAGGTACACTAGCGGGACCTACACAGATACGCAGTGTTTT. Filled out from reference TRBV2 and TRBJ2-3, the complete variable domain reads EPEVTQTPSHQVTQMGQEVILRCVPISNHLYFYWYRQILGQKVEFLVSFYNNEISEKSEIFDDQFSVERPDGSNFTLKIRSTKLEDSAMYFCASRYTSGTYTDTQCFGPGTRLTVL.

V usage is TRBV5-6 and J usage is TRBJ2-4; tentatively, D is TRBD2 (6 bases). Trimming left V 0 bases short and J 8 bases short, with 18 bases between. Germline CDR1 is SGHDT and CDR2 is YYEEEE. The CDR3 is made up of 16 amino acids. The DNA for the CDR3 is TGTGCCAGCAGCTTGGGACACCTTAGCGGAGGGGACATTCAGTACTTC. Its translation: CASSLGHLSGGDIQYF.

DNA of the CDR3: TGTGCCAGCAGCTGGAACAGAGATGAAGCTTTCTTT. Encoded protein: CASSWNRDEAFF. The rearrangement links TRBV6-1 to TRBJ1-1; D is unresolved. CDR1 is MNHNS, CDR2 SASEGT, per germline. Trimming pared 6 bases from V and 7 bases from J, leaving 12 bases between. This CDR3 contains 12 residues.

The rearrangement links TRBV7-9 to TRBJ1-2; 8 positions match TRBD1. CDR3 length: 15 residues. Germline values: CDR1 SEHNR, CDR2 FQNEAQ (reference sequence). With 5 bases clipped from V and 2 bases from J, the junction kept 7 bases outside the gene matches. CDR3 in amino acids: CASSIVDRANYGYTF. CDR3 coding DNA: TGTGCCAGCAGCATCGTGGACAGGGCGAACTATGGCTACACCTTC.

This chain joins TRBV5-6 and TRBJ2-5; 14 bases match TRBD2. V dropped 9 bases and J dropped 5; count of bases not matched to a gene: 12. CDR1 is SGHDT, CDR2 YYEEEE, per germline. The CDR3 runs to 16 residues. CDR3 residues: CAKGLAGVDVKETQYF. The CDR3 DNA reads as TGTGCCAAGGGACTAGCGGGAGTCGATGTTAAGGAGACCCAGTACTTC.

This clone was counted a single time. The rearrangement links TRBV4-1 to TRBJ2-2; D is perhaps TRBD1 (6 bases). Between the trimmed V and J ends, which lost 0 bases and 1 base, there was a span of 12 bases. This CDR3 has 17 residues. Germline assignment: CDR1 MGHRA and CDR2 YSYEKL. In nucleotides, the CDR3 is TGCGCCAGCAGCCAAGAAACCGGGACATGGAACACCGGGGAGCTGTTTTTT. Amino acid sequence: CASSQETGTWNTGELFF.

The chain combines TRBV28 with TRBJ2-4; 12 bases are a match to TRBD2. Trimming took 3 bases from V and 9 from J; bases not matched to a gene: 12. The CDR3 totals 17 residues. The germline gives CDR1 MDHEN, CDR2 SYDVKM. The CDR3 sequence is CASSFTASTSGSPIQYF. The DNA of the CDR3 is TGTGCCAGCAGTTTCACCGCCTCGACTAGCGGGAGCCCCATTCAGTACTTC. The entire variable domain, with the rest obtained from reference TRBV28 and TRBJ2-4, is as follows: DVKVTQSSRYLVKRTGEKVFLECVQDMDHENMFWYRQDPGLGLRLIYFSYDVKMKEKGDIPEGYSVSREKKERFSLILESASTNQTSMYLCASSFTASTSGSPIQYFGAGTRLSVL.

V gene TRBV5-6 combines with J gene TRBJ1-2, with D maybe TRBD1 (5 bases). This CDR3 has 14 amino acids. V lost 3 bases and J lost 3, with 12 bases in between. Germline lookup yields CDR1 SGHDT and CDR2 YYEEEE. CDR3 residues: CASSSRGGDYGYTF. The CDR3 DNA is TGTGCCAGCAGCTCTCGGGGGGGTGACTATGGCTACACCTTC.

The CDR3 DNA reads TGTGCCAGCATTAAGACAGGGACCTCGGGGGAGCAGTACTTC. Translating gives CASIKTGTSGEQYF. The genes are TRBV28 and TRBJ2-7; 7 bases map to TRBD1. This CDR3 has 14 residues. Germline lookup yields CDR1 MDHEN and CDR2 SYDVKM. Germline trimming cut 7 bases from V and 7 bases from J; bases unmatched to any gene: 13.

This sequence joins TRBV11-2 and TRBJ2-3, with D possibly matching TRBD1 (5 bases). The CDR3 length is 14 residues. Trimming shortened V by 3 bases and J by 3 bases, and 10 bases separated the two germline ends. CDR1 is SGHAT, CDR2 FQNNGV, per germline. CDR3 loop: CASSFPGMTDTQYF. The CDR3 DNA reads TGTGCCAGCAGCTTCCCAGGGATGACAGATACGCAGTATTTT.

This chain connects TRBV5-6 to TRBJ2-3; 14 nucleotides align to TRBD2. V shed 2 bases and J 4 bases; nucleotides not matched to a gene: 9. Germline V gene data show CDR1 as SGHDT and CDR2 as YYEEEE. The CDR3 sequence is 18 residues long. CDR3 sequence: CASSFGTSGRVDADTQYF. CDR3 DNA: TGTGCCAGCAGCTTCGGGACTAGCGGGAGAGTAGACGCAGATACGCAGTATTTT.

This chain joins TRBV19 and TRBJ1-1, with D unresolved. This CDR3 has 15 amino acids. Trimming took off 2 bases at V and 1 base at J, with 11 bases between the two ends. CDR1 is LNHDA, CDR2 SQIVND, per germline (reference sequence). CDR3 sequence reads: CASSISDYANTEAFF. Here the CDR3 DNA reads TGTGCCAGTAGTATAAGCGATTACGCGAACACTGAAGCTTTCTTT.

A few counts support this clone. As DNA, the CDR3 is TGCAGCTTAAGGACAGGGTTATCAGAGACCCAGTACTTC. Amino acid sequence: CSLRTGLSETQYF. The chain uses TRBV29-1 and TRBJ2-5; 8 nucleotides align to TRBD1. From germline, CDR1 is SQVTM and CDR2 ANQGSEA. Trimming at V came to 8 bases and at J to 4 bases, leaving 9 bases not matched to a gene. This CDR3 contains 13 residues.

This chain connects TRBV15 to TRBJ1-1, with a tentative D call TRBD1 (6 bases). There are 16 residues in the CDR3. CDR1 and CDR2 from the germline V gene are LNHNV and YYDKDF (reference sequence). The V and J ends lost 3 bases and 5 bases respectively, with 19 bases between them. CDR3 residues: CATSREQGNQDTEAFF. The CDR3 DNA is TGTGCCACCAGCAGGGAACAGGGAAATCAGGATACTGAAGCTTTCTTT.

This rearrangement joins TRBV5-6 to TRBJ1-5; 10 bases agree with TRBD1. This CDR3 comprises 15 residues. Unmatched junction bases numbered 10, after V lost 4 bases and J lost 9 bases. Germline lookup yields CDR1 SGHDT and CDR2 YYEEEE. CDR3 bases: TGTGCCAGCAGCCGGACAGGGGGGGTTCGGCGGCCCCAGCATTTT. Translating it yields CASSRTGGVRRPQHF.

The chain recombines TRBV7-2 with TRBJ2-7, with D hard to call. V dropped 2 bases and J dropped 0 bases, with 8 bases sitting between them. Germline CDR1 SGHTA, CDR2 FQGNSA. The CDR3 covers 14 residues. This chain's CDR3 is CASSLSAYSYEQYF. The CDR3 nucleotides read TGTGCCAGCAGCTTAAGTGCCTACTCCTACGAGCAGTACTTC.

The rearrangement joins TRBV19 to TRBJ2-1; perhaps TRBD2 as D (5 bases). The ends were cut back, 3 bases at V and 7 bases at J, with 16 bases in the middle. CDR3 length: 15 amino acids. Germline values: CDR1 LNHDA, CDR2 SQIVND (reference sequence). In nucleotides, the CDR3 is TGTGCCAGTAGTATCTGGGCGGGCCAAACTAATGAGCAGTTCTTC. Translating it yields CASSIWAGQTNEQFF.